The 26 T cell receptor beta chains in this list originate from one sample, sequenced in a study of T-cell memory formation after mild COVID-19. TCRdb re-derived calls from the 5' RACE reads in MiXCR, one entry per CDR3 protein. The sample lists about 620,000 distinct CDR3 sequences; 18% were seen once. Sample: PBMCs or a T cell subset sorted from them (not recorded which). Receptor source: an adult woman who had mild COVID-19 (a few samples of this study predate the infection). Cell type and time point are not known.

This clonotype was seen only once. The CDR3 nucleotides read TGCGCCAGCAGCCAAGATTTGACAGGCCAGGTTGGCTACACCTTC. It specifies CASSQDLTGQVGYTF. The chain is built from TRBV4-1 and TRBJ1-2, with a tentative D call TRBD1 (6 bases). The CDR3 has 15 amino acids. Looked up from germline, CDR1 is MGHRA and CDR2 is YSYEKL. The V and J ends lost 0 bases and 7 bases respectively, with 15 bases between them.

This chain uses TRBV6-2 or TRBV6-3 with TRBJ2-3; 10 positions agree with TRBD1. J lost 3 bases, V lost 5 bases, and 5 bases had no gene match. The CDR3 loop spans 15 amino acids. From germline, CDR1 is MNHEY and CDR2 SVGEGT. CDR3 sequence reads: CASSEGQGETDTQYF. CDR3 DNA sequence: TGTGCCAGCAGTGAAGGACAGGGGGAAACAGATACGCAGTATTTT.

The chain carries TRBV18 and TRBJ1-6, with 8 positions matching TRBD1. Germline-derived CDR1 and CDR2 are KGHSH and LQKENI. This CDR3 spans 18 amino acids. J lost 0 bases, V lost 4 bases, and 8 bases had no gene match. The chain's CDR3 is CASSLQGASSSYNSPLHF. CDR3 in DNA: TGTGCCAGCTCACTGCAGGGGGCGTCAAGCTCCTATAATTCACCCCTCCACTTT.

This chain uses TRBV15 with TRBJ2-7; a possible D gene is TRBD2 (6 bases). The CDR3 contains 13 residues. Germline CDR1 reads LNHNV; CDR2 reads YYDKDF (reference sequence). Trimming removed 4 bases from V and 2 bases from J, with 9 bases in between. DNA for the CDR3: TGTGCCACCAGCATGGAGGGGCCCTACGAGCAGTACTTC. It yields the protein CATSMEGPYEQYF.

V is TRBV14 and J is TRBJ2-7; D call uncertain. The CDR3 length is 13 residues. Trimming took off 0 bases at V and 6 bases at J, with 9 bases between the two ends. CDR1 is SGHDN and CDR2 is FVKESK in the germline V gene. CDR3 in DNA: TGTGCCAGCAGCCAAGAGATCCAGATCGAGCAGTACTTC. It translates to CASSQEIQIEQYF.

V usage is TRBV6-2 or TRBV6-3 and J usage is TRBJ2-2; possibly TRBD2 for D (5 bases). The CDR3 consists of 17 residues. The V end was cut by 5 bases, the J end by 0 bases, with 16 bases between. Germline CDR1 is MNHEY and CDR2 is SVGEGT. The CDR3 bases are TGTGCCAGCAGTACCCCCCGGGGATACACGAACACCGGGGAGCTGTTTTTT. This encodes CASSTPRGYTNTGELFF.

This clonotype has just one count. The V and J genes are TRBV12-3 or TRBV12-4 and TRBJ1-2; no definite D call. Trimming took 6 bases from V and 3 from J, leaving 11 bases between them. The CDR3 loop spans 13 amino acids. CDR3 sequence (DNA): TGTGCCAGCAGCCCACAGAGTTACTATGGCTACACCTTC. Amino acids: CASSPQSYYGYTF.

The CDR3 bases are TGTGCCAGCAGCTTTCGAGGCGGGGCGTACACCGGGGAGCTGTTTTTT. Its translation: CASSFRGGAYTGELFF. This chain uses TRBV11-3 with TRBJ2-2, with D possibly matching TRBD2 (6 bases). Looked up from germline, CDR1 is SGHNT and CDR2 is YENEEA. This CDR3 comprises 16 residues. V was cut by 3 bases and J by 3 bases, with 14 bases left in between.

This clonotype was seen a single time. In DNA form, the CDR3 reads TGTGCCAGCAGCTCCTCCGCGGGCACCGTGTCGTATGAGCAGTTCTTC. Its protein is CASSSSAGTVSYEQFF. The J gene is TRBJ2-1, the V gene TRBV7-2, with D maybe TRBD2 (5 bases). This CDR3 spans 16 amino acids. CDR1 is SGHTA and CDR2 is FQGNSA in the germline V gene. Trimming left V 4 bases short and J 8 bases short, with 21 bases between.

Many counts were recorded for this clonotype. The chain couples TRBV4-2 to TRBJ2-1, with 13 bases lining up with TRBD2. CDR1 and CDR2 (germline): LGHNA, YNFKEQ. V gave up 1 base and J gave up 7 bases; unmatched junction bases: 4. The CDR3 is 16 residues long. The CDR3 nucleotides are TGTGCCAGCAGCCAAGCCGGGACTAGCGGGATAAATGAGCAGTTCTTC. It codes for CASSQAGTSGINEQFF.

The genes are TRBV4-1 and TRBJ1-6, with a tentative D call TRBD1 (5 bases). Germline CDR1 and CDR2: MGHRA and YSYEKL. This CDR3 contains 15 residues. V gave up 2 bases and J gave up 5 bases, with 10 bases separating them. CDR3 DNA: TGCGCCAGCAGCCAATTGACAGTTGATAATTCACCCCTCCACTTT. Its protein product is CASSQLTVDNSPLHF.

V and J are TRBV20-1 and TRBJ2-3; 8 nucleotides align to TRBD2. The CDR3 runs to 13 residues. Looked up from germline, CDR1 is DFQATT and CDR2 is SNEGSKA (reference sequence). Losses at the gene ends were 5 bases for V and 2 bases for J; bases not matched to a gene: 3. CDR3 sequence reads: CSAAAGATDTQYF. CDR3 nucleotide sequence: TGCAGTGCTGCAGCGGGGGCCACAGATACGCAGTATTTT.

This clonotype has a handful of counts. The chain combines TRBV12-3 or TRBV12-4 with TRBJ2-7; D might be TRBD1 or TRBD2, each matching 6 bases. This CDR3 is 14 amino acids long. The V end lost 6 bases, the J end lost 5 bases, and 17 bases lay between the germline ends. CDR3 residues: CASSLGGGKNEQYF. As DNA, the CDR3 is TGTGCCAGCAGCCTAGGAGGGGGTAAAAACGAGCAGTACTTC.

The chain recombines TRBV3-1 with TRBJ1-1; 7 bases match TRBD1. The V gene end was trimmed by 4 bases and the J gene end by 11 bases; junction bases not matched to a gene: 4. The CDR3 totals 11 residues. Looked up from germline, CDR1 is LGHDT and CDR2 is YNNKEL (reference sequence). CDR3 in amino acids: CASSRGQAAFF. The CDR3 bases are TGTGCCAGCAGCCGCGGACAGGCGGCTTTCTTT. Together with reference TRBV3-1 and TRBJ1-1, the CDR3 gives the full variable domain: DTAVSQTPKYLVTQMGNDKSIKCEQNLGHDTMYWYKQDSKKFLKIMFSYNNKELIINETVPNRFSPKSPDKAHLNLHINSLELGDSAVYFCASSRGQAAFFGQGTRLTVV.

The chain is built from TRBV6-5 and TRBJ1-1; no clear D gene. Trimming left V 7 bases short and J 3 bases short, with 12 bases between. The CDR3 is 13 residues long. Germline lookup yields CDR1 MNHEY and CDR2 SVGAGI. CDR3 in DNA: TGTGCCAGCATGTTAGAAGGGTACACTGAAGCTTTCTTT. It is translated as CASMLEGYTEAFF.

The chain employs TRBV6-2 or TRBV6-3 and TRBJ2-1, with D maybe TRBD2 (6 bases). This CDR3 has 13 residues. Trimming stripped 7 bases from V and 6 bases from J, with 13 bases between. Germline CDR1 MNHEY, CDR2 SVGEGT. In DNA, the CDR3 is TGTGCCAGCATCTGGGACTCACGCAATGAGCAGTTCTTC. Its translation: CASIWDSRNEQFF.

This clonotype has just one count. J is TRBJ2-2 and V is TRBV10-3, with D possibly being TRBD2 (7 bases). The CDR3 sequence is 16 residues long. Germline V gives CDR1 ENHRY, CDR2 SYGVKD. The germline V and J ends were trimmed by 8 bases and 5 bases, with 21 bases remaining between them. The CDR3 DNA reads TGTGCCATCCGACCCGAGGGGGGGGGCGTGACCGGGGAGCTGTTTTTT. Encoded protein: CAIRPEGGGVTGELFF.

This clonotype was seen more than once but under ten times. V gene TRBV21-1 combines with J gene TRBJ2-3. TRBV21-1 has pseudogene status. The CDR3 totals 14 residues. CDR3: CASSLKSSTDTQYF. DNA for the CDR3: TGTGCCAGCAGCCTCAAATCTAGCACAGATACGCAGTATTTT.

Only a few counts were recorded for this clonotype. The J gene is TRBJ2-5, the V gene TRBV6-5; 7 nucleotides match TRBD2. The CDR3 runs to 13 residues. V was clipped by 6 bases and J by 4 bases; unmatched bases: 5. Germline-derived CDR1 and CDR2 are MNHEY and SVGAGI. CDR3 sequence reads: CASRNGGGETQYF. The DNA for the CDR3 is TGTGCCAGCAGAAATGGGGGGGGAGAGACCCAGTACTTC.

This clonotype was observed a few times. The rearrangement links TRBV5-6 to TRBJ2-5; D remains ambiguous. V was clipped by 3 bases and J by 2 bases, with 11 bases between them. Germline assignment: CDR1 SGHDT and CDR2 YYEEEE. The CDR3 loop spans 14 amino acids. This CDR3 is CASSSVAGQETQYF. The CDR3 DNA follows: TGTGCCAGCAGCTCCGTAGCCGGGCAAGAGACCCAGTACTTC.

This clonotype has just a few counts. The gene calls are TRBV19 and TRBJ2-7, with D tentatively TRBD2 (7 bases). The V and J ends lost 3 bases and 3 bases respectively, with 12 bases between them. Germline CDR1 reads LNHDA; CDR2 reads SQIVND (reference sequence). The CDR3 covers 14 residues. CDR3 loop: CASSIAGEGYEQYF. The DNA for the CDR3 is TGTGCCAGTAGTATCGCAGGGGAGGGCTACGAGCAGTACTTC.

This clonotype was seen a few times. This chain links TRBV19 with TRBJ2-6; TRBD1 might be the D (5 bases). This CDR3 is built from 16 residues. V lost 0 bases, J lost 0 bases, and 6 bases lay in between. Germline-derived CDR1 and CDR2 are LNHDA and SQIVND (reference sequence). CDR3 in amino acids: CASSIEGVSGANVLTF. The CDR3 DNA reads TGTGCCAGTAGTATAGAAGGGGTCTCTGGGGCCAACGTCCTGACTTTC. The full variable domain, with the rest looked up from reference TRBV19 and TRBJ2-6, is DGGITQSPKYLFRKEGQNVTLSCEQNLNHDAMYWYRQDPGQGLRLIYYSQIVNDFQKGDIAEGYSVSREKKESFPLTVTSAQKNPTAFYLCASSIEGVSGANVLTFGAGSRLTVL.

This sequence joins TRBV7-9 and TRBJ2-1; 13 nucleotides align to TRBD2. This CDR3 is built from 17 residues. Germline-derived CDR1 and CDR2 are SEHNR and FQNEAQ (reference sequence). With 5 bases clipped from V and 0 bases from J, the junction kept 4 bases outside the gene matches. This chain's CDR3 is CASSRGLAGLSYNEQFF. The DNA of the CDR3 is TGTGCCAGCAGCCGGGGACTAGCGGGACTCTCCTACAATGAGCAGTTCTTC.

This clonotype was seen a handful of times. The CDR3 region has the DNA TGTGCCAGCAGCTTAAGGGAGGCGAACGGGGAGCTGTTTTTT. Protein sequence: CASSLREANGELFF. The rearrangement uses TRBV7-3 and TRBJ2-2, with a possible D match to TRBD2 (6 bases). This CDR3 comprises 14 residues. The germline gives CDR1 SGHTA, CDR2 FQGTGA. V was trimmed by 1 base and J by 7 bases, leaving 10 bases between them.

The rearrangement uses TRBV7-2 and TRBJ1-3, with D unclear. From germline, CDR1 is SGHTA and CDR2 FQGNSA. The V end was cut by 4 bases, the J end by 4 bases, with 14 bases between. There are 15 residues in the CDR3. This CDR3 is CASSSQTVRGNTIYF. CDR3 bases: TGTGCCAGCAGCTCCCAAACCGTCCGGGGAAACACCATATATTTT.

A few counts support this clonotype. The V call is TRBV3-1, the J call TRBJ2-7, with D perhaps TRBD1 or TRBD2 (5 bases each). Germline CDR1 reads LGHDT; CDR2 reads YNNKEL (reference sequence). V lost 0 bases, J lost 6 bases, and 15 bases lay in between. CDR3 length: 15 amino acids. The CDR3 spells CASSQDGAGGREQYF. The CDR3 DNA is TGTGCCAGCAGCCAAGATGGGGCAGGAGGACGCGAGCAGTACTTC.